This TCR beta chain was captured by sequencing in a study of blood T cell repertoires in COVID-19. Background on the study: Donors in the United States, Italy and Spain gave samples during acute or convalescent COVID-19. PBMCs, B-cell-depleted T cells, or T cells were the source of the cDNA or gDNA that made up the material.

Method: immunoSEQ multiplex PCR; TCRdb's copy keeps in-frame clones and lacks some. This table has 110,000 to 150,000 clones, roughly four fifths appearing once. Enrollees, about 18 to 90 years old, lived in about two dozen US areas. Participants were placed into cohorts based on the clinical history they reported. This sequence was found in a woman under 30 who had been exposed to COVID-19. Sequenced material: PBMCs or T cells enriched from blood (not recorded which).

The CDR3 sequence is CATSEQREYQETQYF. In nucleotides, the CDR3 is TGTGCCACCAGTGAACAGCGGGAATACCAAGAGACCCAGTACTTC. The rearrangement uses TRBV24-1 and TRBJ2-5; 7 bases are a match to TRBD2. CDR3 length: 15 amino acids. The V gene's germline CDR1 is KGHDR and CDR2 SFDVKD. Germline trimming cut 4 bases from V and 0 bases from J; bases unmatched to any gene: 4.